This paragraph reports one T cell receptor beta chain. Authors' data handling: Using reference gene primer amplification, nucleated cell counts were estimated. TCRdb keeps only in-frame clones here, not all; method: immunoSEQ multiplex PCR. That table is the source of V, J and clone size, and D and trimming were worked out from the DNA. The profile shows roughly 91,000 clones, roughly 84% of them singletons. The record originates from a study of blood T cell repertoires in COVID-19. Study information: Samples representing acute and convalescent COVID-19 were sourced from the United States, Italy and Spain. From T cells, B-cell-depleted T cells, or PBMCs came the material, which was cDNA or gDNA.

The junction had 16 bases not matched to a gene; V was cut back by 6 bases and J by 8 bases. The germline gives CDR1 SGHDT, CDR2 YYEEEE. This CDR3 is 16 amino acids long. The chain recombines TRBV5-6 with TRBJ1-2; 10 positions match TRBD1. The clonotype originates from a man aged 65-85 years with acute or convalescent COVID-19. The sample was peripheral blood. The CDR3 loop reads CASINIPGTGANGYTF. As DNA, the CDR3 is TGTGCCAGCATCAACATTCCCGGGACAGGGGCAAACGGCTACACCTTC.